This TCR beta chain was profiled in a study of blood T cells in healthy people across ages. It was with a sample-barcoded 5' primer and a J-beta primer mix that a second PCR of roughly 7 to 12 cycles was run. Sequencing yielded, for each sample, at least 3 million paired-end reads carrying CDR3. TCRdb independently ran MiXCR on the 5' RACE reads; one entry per CDR3 protein. The sample holds about 970,000 distinct CDR3 sequences, about 51% seen once. The CDR3 consists of 11 residues. Germline CDR1 is MGHDK and CDR2 is SYGVNS. The V end lost 7 bases, the J end lost 13 bases, and 14 bases lay between the germline ends.

This sequence was found in a woman in her fifties or sixties in good health. The rearrangement uses TRBV25-1 and TRBJ2-1; D perhaps matches TRBD2 (5 bases). Specimen: blood. The CDR3 sequence: CASKDYHLQFF. The CDR3 bases are TGTGCCAGCAAAGACTACCACCTTCAGTTCTTC. Based on the CDR3 plus reference TRBV25-1 and TRBJ2-1, the full variable domain is EADIYQTPRYLVIGTGKKITLECSQTMGHDKMYWYQQDPGMELHLIHYSYGVNSTEKGDLSSESTVSRIRTEHFPLTLESARPSHTSQYLCASKDYHLQFFGPGTRLTVL.